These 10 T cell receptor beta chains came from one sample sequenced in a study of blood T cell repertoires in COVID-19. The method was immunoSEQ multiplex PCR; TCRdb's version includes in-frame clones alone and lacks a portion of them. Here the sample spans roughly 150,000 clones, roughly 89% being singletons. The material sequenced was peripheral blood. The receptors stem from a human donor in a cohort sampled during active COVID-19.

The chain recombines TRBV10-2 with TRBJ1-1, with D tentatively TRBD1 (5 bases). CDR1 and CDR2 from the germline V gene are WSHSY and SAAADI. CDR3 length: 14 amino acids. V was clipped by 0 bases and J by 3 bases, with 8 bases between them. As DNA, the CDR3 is TGCGCCAGCAGTGAGTCATCAGGGCACACTGAAGCTTTCTTT. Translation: CASSESSGHTEAFF.

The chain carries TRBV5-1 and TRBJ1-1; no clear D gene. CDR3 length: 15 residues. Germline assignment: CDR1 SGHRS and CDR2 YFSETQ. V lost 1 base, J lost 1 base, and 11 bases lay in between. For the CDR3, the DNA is TGCGCCAGCAGCTTGAGCGGCTCCGGGAACACTGAAGCTTTCTTT. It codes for CASSLSGSGNTEAFF.

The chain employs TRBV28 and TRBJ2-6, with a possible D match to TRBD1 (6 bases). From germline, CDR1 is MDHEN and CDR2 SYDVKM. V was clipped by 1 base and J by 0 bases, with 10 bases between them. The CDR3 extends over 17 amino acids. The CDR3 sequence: CASSLLLGGSGANVLTF. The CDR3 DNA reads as TGTGCCAGCAGTTTATTGTTAGGGGGCTCTGGGGCCAACGTCCTGACTTTC. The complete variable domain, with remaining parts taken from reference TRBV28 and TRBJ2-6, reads DVKVTQSSRYLVKRTGEKVFLECVQDMDHENMFWYRQDPGLGLRLIYFSYDVKMKEKGDIPEGYSVSREKKERFSLILESASTNQTSMYLCASSLLLGGSGANVLTFGAGSRLTVL.

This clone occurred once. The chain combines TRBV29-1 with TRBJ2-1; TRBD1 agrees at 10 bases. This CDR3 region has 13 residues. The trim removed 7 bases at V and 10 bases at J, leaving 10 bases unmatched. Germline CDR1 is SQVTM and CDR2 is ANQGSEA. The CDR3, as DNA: TGCAGCGCCCGGGACAGGGGAAAGGGGGAGCAGTTCTTC. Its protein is CSARDRGKGEQFF.

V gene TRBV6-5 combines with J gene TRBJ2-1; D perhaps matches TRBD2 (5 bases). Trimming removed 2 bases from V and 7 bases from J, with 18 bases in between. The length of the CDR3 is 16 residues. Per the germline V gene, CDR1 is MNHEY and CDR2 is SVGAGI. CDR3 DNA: TGTGCCAGCAGTTACCAACTAGGGTCCAAACCGAATGAGCAGTTCTTC. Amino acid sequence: CASSYQLGSKPNEQFF.

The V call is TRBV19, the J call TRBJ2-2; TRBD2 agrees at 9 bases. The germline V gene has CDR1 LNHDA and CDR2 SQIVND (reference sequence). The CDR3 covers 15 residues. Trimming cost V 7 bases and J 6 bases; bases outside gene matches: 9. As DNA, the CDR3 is TGTGCCAGTACTGGCCTTAGCGGGAGCGCCGGGGAGCTGTTTTTT. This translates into CASTGLSGSAGELFF.

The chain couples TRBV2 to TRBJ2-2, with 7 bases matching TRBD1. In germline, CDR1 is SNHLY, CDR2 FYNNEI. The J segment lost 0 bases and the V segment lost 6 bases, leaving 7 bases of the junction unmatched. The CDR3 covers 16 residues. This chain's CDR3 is CASSLLGQTNTGELFF. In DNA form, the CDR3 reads TGTGCCAGCAGCCTCCTGGGACAGACGAACACCGGGGAGCTGTTTTTT. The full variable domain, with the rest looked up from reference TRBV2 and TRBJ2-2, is EPEVTQTPSHQVTQMGQEVILRCVPISNHLYFYWYRQILGQKVEFLVSFYNNEISEKSEIFDDQFSVERPDGSNFTLKIRSTKLEDSAMYFCASSLLGQTNTGELFFGEGSRLTVL.

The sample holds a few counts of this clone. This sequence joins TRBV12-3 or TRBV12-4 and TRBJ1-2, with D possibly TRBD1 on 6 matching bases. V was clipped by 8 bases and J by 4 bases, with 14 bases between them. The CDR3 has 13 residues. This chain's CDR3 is CASSPGAGYGYTF. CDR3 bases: TGTGCCAGCTCACCAGGGGCTGGCTATGGCTACACCTTC.

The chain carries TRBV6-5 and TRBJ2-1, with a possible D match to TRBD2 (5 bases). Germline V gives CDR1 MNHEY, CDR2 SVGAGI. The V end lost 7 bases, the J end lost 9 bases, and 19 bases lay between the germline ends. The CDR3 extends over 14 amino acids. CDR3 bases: TGTGCCAGCACATGGATGGGAGTTGGTGGTGAGCAGTTCTTC. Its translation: CASTWMGVGGEQFF.

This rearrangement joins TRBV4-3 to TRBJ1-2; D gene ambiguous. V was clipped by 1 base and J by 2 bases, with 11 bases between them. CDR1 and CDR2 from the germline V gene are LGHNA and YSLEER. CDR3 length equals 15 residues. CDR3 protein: CASSQGAGLNYGYTF. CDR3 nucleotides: TGCGCCAGCAGCCAAGGGGCGGGCTTAAACTATGGCTACACCTTC.